This T cell receptor (beta chain) derives from a study of cytomegalovirus exposure and HLA in healthy donors. General study findings and limits: Researchers reported from a later analysis that most CMV-associated TCR beta chains appeared HLA-restricted.

Researchers ran the PCR with 60 Vbeta and 13 Jbeta primers. Generated by immunoSEQ multiplex PCR, the TCRdb table keeps only in-frame clones and is missing some. Among 160,000 or so clones listed, approximately 79% were seen once. The V segment lost 8 bases and the J segment 7 bases; nucleotides outside the gene matches: 8. Germline assignment: CDR1 SGHTA and CDR2 FQGNSA. CDR3 size: 14 residues. This clone was counted once. The target antigen is unknown. This TCR was sampled from a woman between 40 and 55 years old in good health and CMV-seronegative. This chain joins TRBV7-2 and TRBJ2-1, with TRBD2 identical over 10 bases. Sequenced sample: PBMCs. Here the CDR3 DNA reads TGTGCCAGCGGCCCAGCGGGAGGGGGGAATGAGCAGTTCTTC. It translates to CASGPAGGGNEQFF.